The clone carrying this T cell receptor (beta chain) is termed large. What it binds is not known. This may be a read error, as it is one base from a much larger clone. One entry per CDR3 protein results from TCRdb running MiXCR on the 5' RACE reads. The data show about 14,000 distinct CDR3 sequences, roughly a fifth seen once. The germline V and J ends were trimmed by 6 bases and 3 bases, with 23 bases remaining between them. The CDR3 runs 17 residues. This sample was included in a study of T-cell memory formation after mild COVID-19. Findings and limits, study-wide: Within pre-infection memory, some responding clones were found, suggesting cross-reactive memory joined.

This clonotype was sampled from an adult woman who had mild COVID-19 (a few samples of this study predate the infection). Cell type and time point are not known. The source material was PBMCs or a T cell subset sorted from them (not recorded which). J is TRBJ2-5 and V is TRBV12-3 or TRBV12-4; the D gene is possibly TRBD1 (6 bases). The CDR3 nucleotides read TGTGCCAGCAGCCTACTGGGGGCCCGGGACGGCAAAGAGACCCAGTACTTC. This translates into CASSLLGARDGKETQYF.